This TCR beta chain was identified in a study of immune characterization of retroperitoneal liposarcoma. TCRdb passed the PCR reads through MiXCR, listing each CDR3 protein once. The sample lists approximately 2,000 distinct CDR3 sequences; less than 30% were seen once. The CDR3 extends over 17 amino acids. The germline gives CDR1 MNHNS, CDR2 SASEGT. This clonotype was observed at least ten times. This may be a read error: a much more frequent sequence differs by one nucleotide. The sequencing sample was made of tumor tissue. This sequence joins TRBV6-1 and TRBJ2-1; D gene uncertain. The J call may be wrong; the DNA end is better matched by TRBJ2-7. The TCR comes from a female donor with retroperitoneal liposarcoma. The CDR3 region is CASSEAGSRDLGDEQYF. CDR3 nucleotides: TGTGCCAGCAGTGAAGCCGGTAGCAGAGACCTGGGCGATGAGCAGTACTTC.